The 27 T cell receptor beta chains presented below share a single source sample, sequenced in a study of blood T cell repertoires in COVID-19 (dated by TCRdb to the early 2020s). Library generation was performed with the immunoSEQ multiplex PCR assay. The table comes from immuneACCESS by way of TCRdb, which keeps in-frame sequences with V and J called. Part of the clones is missing from these tables; in studies checked, under half for an unresolved V gene and the rest for unknown reasons. For this sample the table gives tens of thousands of clones, of which around 80% were detected only once. The ten largest clones take up about a sixth of the sample. Sequencing was performed on peripheral blood. The origin of the receptors is a man in his 70s with acute or convalescent COVID-19.

The V gene is TRBV30, the J gene TRBJ1-1, with D tentatively TRBD1 (5 bases). This CDR3 comprises 13 residues. CDR1 GTSNPN and CDR2 SVGIG come from the germline V gene (reference sequence). V lost 1 base and J 4 bases, leaving 10 bases between the germline ends. CDR3 residues: CAWSESGSTEAFF. The CDR3 DNA is TGTGCCTGGAGTGAATCAGGGTCCACTGAAGCTTTCTTT.

This chain connects TRBV29-1 to TRBJ2-1, with D hard to call. Trimming stripped 1 base from V and 4 bases from J, with 5 bases between. CDR3 size: 12 residues. Germline V gene data show CDR1 as SQVTM and CDR2 as ANQGSEA. The CDR3 bases are TGCAGCGTTGAAGTCCGGTACAATGAGCAGTTCTTC. Its protein product is CSVEVRYNEQFF.

In this sample, this clone turned up once. The chain combines TRBV3-1 (or the pseudogene TRBV3-2) with TRBJ1-5, with TRBD1 matching 9 bases. The trim removed 4 bases at V and 4 bases at J, leaving 2 bases unmatched. CDR1 LGHDT and CDR2 YNNKEL come from the germline V gene (reference sequence). The CDR3 covers 14 residues. The CDR3 here is CASSPGTGNQPQHF. CDR3 nucleotides: TGTGCCAGCAGCCCCGGGACAGGGAATCAGCCCCAGCATTTT.

The genes are TRBV19 and TRBJ1-5, with 10 bases matching TRBD1. After removal of 10 bases from V and 2 bases from J, the junction contained 11 bases not matched to a gene. Germline V gives CDR1 LNHDA, CDR2 SQIVND (reference sequence). This CDR3 comprises 16 residues. Here the CDR3 reads CATGQGGYAGNQPQHF. CDR3 nucleotide sequence: TGTGCCACCGGACAGGGGGGATACGCGGGCAATCAGCCCCAGCATTTT.

The chain employs TRBV7-2 and TRBJ2-2, with D hard to call. This CDR3 contains 12 residues. The V end was cut by 5 bases, the J end by 3 bases, with 4 bases between. Germline V gene lookup returns CDR1 SGHTA and CDR2 FQGNSA. CDR3 in amino acids: CASSLYTGELFF. CDR3 in DNA: TGTGCCAGCAGCCTCTACACCGGGGAGCTGTTTTTT.

The CDR3 sequence is CASSQVGLLGLGNTIYF. CDR3 DNA sequence: TGCGCCAGCAGCCAAGTTGGGCTACTGGGTCTCGGAAACACCATATATTTT. The genes are TRBV4-3 and TRBJ1-3; D is ambiguous. The CDR3 runs to 17 residues. V shed 1 base and J shed 4 bases, with 17 bases lying between them. CDR1 is LGHNA, CDR2 YSLEER, per germline.

The rearrangement uses TRBV4-3 and TRBJ2-4; TRBD2 agrees at 11 bases. Looked up from germline, CDR1 is LGHNA and CDR2 is YSLEER. This CDR3 spans 18 amino acids. The ends lost 0 bases at V and 0 bases at J; junction bases unmatched: 4. CDR3 sequence reads: CASSQDTGLAVAKNIQYF. CDR3 nucleotides: TGCGCCAGCAGCCAAGATACGGGACTAGCGGTAGCCAAAAACATTCAGTACTTC.

This chain joins TRBV19 and TRBJ1-1, with D possibly TRBD1 on 6 matching bases. The V end was cut by 6 bases, the J end by 0 bases, with 17 bases between. CDR3 length: 16 amino acids. Germline-derived CDR1 and CDR2 are LNHDA and SQIVND (reference sequence). Written as DNA, the CDR3 is TGTGCCAGTAGGACGGACAGTGTGAAATTGAACACTGAAGCTTTCTTT. Protein: CASRTDSVKLNTEAFF.

This chain joins TRBV7-9 and TRBJ1-1; no reliable D call. Between the trimmed V and J ends, which lost 3 bases and 6 bases, there was a span of 8 bases. Germline values: CDR1 SEHNR, CDR2 FQNEAQ (reference sequence). The CDR3 is made up of 12 amino acids. The CDR3 spells CASSFDIAEAFF. DNA for the CDR3: TGTGCCAGCAGCTTTGACATTGCTGAAGCTTTCTTT.

The gene calls are TRBV7-9 and TRBJ2-3, with D tentatively TRBD1 (6 bases). There are 15 residues in the CDR3. Germline V gives CDR1 SEHNR, CDR2 FQNEAQ (reference sequence). V lost 2 bases, J lost 4 bases, and 13 bases lay in between. For the CDR3, the DNA is TGTGCCAGCAGCTTATTCATGGACAGTCCAGATACGCAGTATTTT. Protein: CASSLFMDSPDTQYF. Looking up the rest from reference TRBV7-9 and TRBJ2-3 gives the full variable domain: DTGVSQNPRHKITKRGQNVTFRCDPISEHNRLYWYRQTLGQGPEFLTYFQNEAQLEKSRLLSDRFSAERPKGSFSTLEIQRTEQGDSAMYLCASSLFMDSPDTQYFGPGTRLTVL.

This chain links TRBV7-9 with TRBJ1-1; D is unclear. V was clipped by 4 bases and J by 1 base, with 7 bases between them. There are 13 residues in the CDR3. Per germline, CDR1 SEHNR and CDR2 FQNEAQ (reference sequence). CDR3 nucleotide sequence: TGTGCCAGCAGCTCCGGGTGGAACACTGAAGCTTTCTTT. Residues: CASSSGWNTEAFF. The whole variable domain, remainder taken from reference TRBV7-9 and TRBJ1-1, is DTGVSQNPRHKITKRGQNVTFRCDPISEHNRLYWYRQTLGQGPEFLTYFQNEAQLEKSRLLSDRFSAERPKGSFSTLEIQRTEQGDSAMYLCASSSGWNTEAFFGQGTRLTVV.

The chain joins TRBV4-3 to TRBJ2-5, with 16 nucleotides matching TRBD2. Germline values: CDR1 LGHNA, CDR2 YSLEER. J lost 5 bases, V lost 4 bases, and 7 bases had no gene match. The CDR3 has 17 residues. The CDR3, as DNA: TGCGCCAGCAGCCCGGGGACTAGCGGGAGGGCCGGGGAGACCCAGTACTTC. Amino acid sequence: CASSPGTSGRAGETQYF.

The chain combines TRBV14 with TRBJ1-1; D is undetermined. Trimming shortened V by 4 bases and J by 4 bases, and 7 bases separated the two germline ends. Per the germline V gene, CDR1 is SGHDN and CDR2 is FVKESK. The CDR3 sequence is 12 residues long. The CDR3 DNA is TGTGCCAGCAGCCCTTGGCCCACTGAAGCTTTCTTT. Protein sequence: CASSPWPTEAFF.

This clone was found once. The chain couples TRBV2 to TRBJ2-6, with 8 bases identical to TRBD1. Germline values: CDR1 SNHLY, CDR2 FYNNEI. V trimming: 4 bases; J trimming: 2 bases; junction bases outside the gene matches: 7. This CDR3 region has 17 residues. The CDR3 sequence is CASSVGQGRTGANVLTF. CDR3 DNA: TGTGCCAGCAGTGTAGGACAGGGAAGGACTGGGGCCAACGTCCTGACTTTC.

The chain is built from TRBV7-2 and TRBJ2-1, with D unclear. This CDR3 region has 13 residues. Trimming shortened V by 3 bases and J by 5 bases, and 8 bases separated the two germline ends. Germline V gives CDR1 SGHTA, CDR2 FQGNSA. The CDR3 loop is CASSLSLDNEQFF. CDR3 nucleotides: TGTGCCAGCAGCTTGAGTCTTGACAATGAGCAGTTCTTC.

The rearrangement uses TRBV4-1 and TRBJ1-2; D gene ambiguous. This CDR3 region has 13 residues. V was cut by 0 bases and J by 12 bases, with 14 bases left in between. CDR1 and CDR2 (germline): MGHRA, YSYEKL. The CDR3 sequence: CASSQERARRNTF. The CDR3 coding sequence is TGCGCCAGCAGCCAAGAGAGGGCACGAAGGAACACCTTC.

The V call is TRBV10-3, the J call TRBJ2-3, with no clear D. CDR1 is ENHRY and CDR2 is SYGVKD in the germline V gene. This CDR3 comprises 13 residues. V was shortened by 2 bases and J by 1 base, with 4 bases between the two germline ends. DNA of the CDR3: TGTGCCATCAGTGAGACAGGCACAGATACGCAGTATTTT. This gives the protein CAISETGTDTQYF.

This rearrangement joins TRBV27 to TRBJ2-5; D remains unclear. The CDR3 consists of 14 residues. Germline CDR1 MNHEY, CDR2 SMNVEV (reference sequence). Trimming removed 0 bases at V and 2 bases at J, with 7 bases between. The DNA of the CDR3 is TGTGCCAGCAGTTTATCCCCCGCGCAAGAGACCCAGTACTTC. Residues: CASSLSPAQETQYF.

The chain joins TRBV7-9 to TRBJ1-1, with 7 bases aligning to TRBD1. This CDR3 has 16 residues. Looked up from germline, CDR1 is SEHNR and CDR2 is FQNEAQ (reference sequence). V shed 1 base, J shed 2 bases, and the junction held 7 bases outside the gene matches. DNA of the CDR3: TGTGCCAGCAGCTTAGTTGACAGGGAGTACAACACTGAAGCTTTCTTT. Residues: CASSLVDREYNTEAFF. Using reference TRBV7-9 and TRBJ1-1 for the parts outside the CDR3, the full variable domain is DTGVSQNPRHKITKRGQNVTFRCDPISEHNRLYWYRQTLGQGPEFLTYFQNEAQLEKSRLLSDRFSAERPKGSFSTLEIQRTEQGDSAMYLCASSLVDREYNTEAFFGQGTRLTVV.

The chain couples TRBV3-1 (or the pseudogene TRBV3-2) to TRBJ2-2; D is uncertain. CDR3 size: 17 residues. The V gene lost 2 bases and the J gene lost 4 bases, with 17 bases spanning the gap. CDR1 LGHDT and CDR2 YNNKEL come from the germline V gene (reference sequence). Written as DNA, the CDR3 is TGTGCCAGCAGCCAACCCAGAGGCAGATCCGGCACCGGGGAGCTGTTTTTT. The encoded protein is CASSQPRGRSGTGELFF.

The V gene is TRBV18, the J gene TRBJ1-3, with 10 bases identical to TRBD1. Germline V gene sequence: CDR1 KGHSH, CDR2 LQKENI. J was trimmed by 2 bases and V by 3 bases; bases with no gene match: 7. This CDR3 has 17 residues. DNA for the CDR3: TGTGCCAGCTCACCCCTCGGACAGGGGGTACCTGGAAACACCATATATTTT. Its protein is CASSPLGQGVPGNTIYF.

The V and J genes are TRBV5-1 and TRBJ2-5, with 9 bases identical to TRBD2. The CDR3 sequence is 15 residues long. CDR1 SGHRS and CDR2 YFSETQ come from the germline V gene. The trim removed 1 base at V and 3 bases at J, leaving 4 bases unmatched. CDR3 coding DNA: TGCGCCAGCAGCTTGTTGGGACTAGCCGAAGAGACCCAGTACTTC. Its translation: CASSLLGLAEETQYF.

This clone was detected only once. The chain is built from TRBV6-5 and TRBJ1-6; D not resolved. V dropped 7 bases and J dropped 9 bases, with 13 bases sitting between them. The CDR3 spans 13 residues. CDR1 and CDR2 from the germline V gene are MNHEY and SVGAGI. The CDR3 sequence is CASMPERRSPLHF. DNA of the CDR3: TGTGCCAGCATGCCAGAGAGGCGTTCACCCCTCCACTTT.

CDR3 sequence reads: CASSLSGKGTGELFF. CDR3 in DNA: TGTGCCAGCAGCTTATCGGGGAAGGGCACCGGGGAGCTGTTTTTT. The J gene is TRBJ2-2, the V gene TRBV7-2; D possibly corresponds to TRBD2 (5 bases). Germline CDR1 is SGHTA and CDR2 is FQGNSA. This CDR3 comprises 15 residues. Trimming took 2 bases from V and 4 from J, leaving 11 bases between them.

The chain combines TRBV11-2 with TRBJ2-3, with 12 bases lining up with TRBD2. This CDR3 comprises 16 residues. CDR1 and CDR2 (germline): SGHAT, FQNNGV. V trimming: 0 bases; J trimming: 6 bases; junction bases outside the gene matches: 4. The CDR3 nucleotides are TGTGCCAGCAGCTTAGAACTAGCGGGGGGCGGGGATACGCAGTATTTT. Its translation: CASSLELAGGGDTQYF.

V and J are TRBV19 and TRBJ2-2; D is unclear. The germline gives CDR1 LNHDA, CDR2 SQIVND (reference sequence). This CDR3 contains 15 residues. The V end was cut by 2 bases, the J end by 0 bases, with 7 bases between. The CDR3 loop is CASSIWHTNTGELFF. Written as DNA, the CDR3 is TGTGCCAGTAGTATATGGCATACGAACACCGGGGAGCTGTTTTTT.

V gene TRBV4-3 combines with J gene TRBJ2-7; 12 bases agree with TRBD2. In germline, CDR1 is LGHNA, CDR2 YSLEER. With V trimmed by 2 bases and J by 3 bases, 5 bases remained unmatched. The CDR3 contains 16 residues. The DNA for the CDR3 is TGCGCCAGCAGCCAAAGACTAGCGGGAGCCCACTACGAGCAGTACTTC. This translates into CASSQRLAGAHYEQYF.